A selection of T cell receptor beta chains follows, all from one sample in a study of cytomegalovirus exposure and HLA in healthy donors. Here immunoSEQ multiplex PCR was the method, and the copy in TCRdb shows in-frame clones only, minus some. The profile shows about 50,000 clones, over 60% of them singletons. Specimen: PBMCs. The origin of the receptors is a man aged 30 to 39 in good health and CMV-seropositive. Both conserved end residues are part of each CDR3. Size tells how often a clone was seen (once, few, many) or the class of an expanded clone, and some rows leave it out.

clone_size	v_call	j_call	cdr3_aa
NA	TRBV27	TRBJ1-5	CASSFARNQPQHF
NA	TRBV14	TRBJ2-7	CASSPSPVEQYF
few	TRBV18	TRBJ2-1	CASSPGTGSNEQFF
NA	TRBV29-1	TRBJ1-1	CSVCVTQGNTEAFF
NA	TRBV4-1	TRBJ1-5	CASSQGRGLSNQPQHF
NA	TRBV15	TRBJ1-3	CATSIYRGLSGNTIYF
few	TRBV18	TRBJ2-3	CASSLSLTDTQYF
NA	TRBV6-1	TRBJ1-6	CASSNGQGYNSPLHF
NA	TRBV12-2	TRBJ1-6	CASRRRSRTVPYNSPLHF
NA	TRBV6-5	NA	CASSYQGPPYEQYF
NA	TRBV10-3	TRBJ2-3	CAISARTSGGLTDTQYF
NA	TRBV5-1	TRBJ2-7	CASSPFGGVGEQYF
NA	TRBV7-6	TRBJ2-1	CASSSRLREQFF
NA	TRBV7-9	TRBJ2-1	CASSSRDNEQFF
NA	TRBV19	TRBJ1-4	CASSTRTPGGNEKLFF
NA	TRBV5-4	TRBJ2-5	CASSLVGGIRETQYF
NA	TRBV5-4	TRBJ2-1	CAFLAGIGSSYNEQFF
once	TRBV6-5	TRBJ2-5	CASKAGLFQETQYF
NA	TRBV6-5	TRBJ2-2	CASSQTGTNTGELFF
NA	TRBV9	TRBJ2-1	CASSVGAASYNEQFF
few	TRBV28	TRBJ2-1	CASTSQLAGVYNEQFF
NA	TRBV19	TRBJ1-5	CASGTYSNQPQHF
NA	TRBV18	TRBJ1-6	CASSPGQDNSPLHF